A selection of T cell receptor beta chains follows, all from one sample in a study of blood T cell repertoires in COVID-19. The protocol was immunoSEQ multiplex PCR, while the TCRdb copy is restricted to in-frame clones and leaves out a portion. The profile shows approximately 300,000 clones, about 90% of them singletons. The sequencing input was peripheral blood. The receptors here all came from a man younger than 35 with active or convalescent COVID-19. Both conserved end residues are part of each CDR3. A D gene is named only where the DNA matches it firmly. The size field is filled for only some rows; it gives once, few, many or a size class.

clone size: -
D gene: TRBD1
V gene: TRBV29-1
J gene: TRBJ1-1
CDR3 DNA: TGCAGCGCCGGACAGGGGAACACTGAAGCTTTCTTT
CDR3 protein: CSAGQGNTEAFF

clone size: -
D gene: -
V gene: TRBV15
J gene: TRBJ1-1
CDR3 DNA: TGTGCCACCAGCAGAGCGGCCGGGGTGGGCACTGAAGCTTTCTTT
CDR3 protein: CATSRAAGVGTEAFF

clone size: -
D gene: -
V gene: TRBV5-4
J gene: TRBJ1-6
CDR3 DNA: TGTGCCAGCAGTTCCCGAGGCAGGGGCAATTCACCCCTCCACTTT
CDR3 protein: CASSSRGRGNSPLHF

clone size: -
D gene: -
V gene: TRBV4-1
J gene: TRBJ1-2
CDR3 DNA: TGCGCCAGCAGCCAAGATCTAAGGGGCCGCAGAGACCTCTATGGCTACACCTTC
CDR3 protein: CASSQDLRGRRDLYGYTF

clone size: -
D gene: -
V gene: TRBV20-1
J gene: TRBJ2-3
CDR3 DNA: TGCAGTGCTAGAGATGGGCGTACGCAGTATTTT
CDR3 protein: CSARDGRTQYF

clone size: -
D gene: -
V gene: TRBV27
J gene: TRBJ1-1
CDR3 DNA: TGTGCCAGCAGTTTTAGGGGGGGGACTGAAGCTTTCTTT
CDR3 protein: CASSFRGGTEAFF

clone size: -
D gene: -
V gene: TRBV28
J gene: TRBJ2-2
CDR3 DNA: TGTGCCAGCAGTATACGACAGGTTGGGGACACCGGGGAGCTGTTTTTT
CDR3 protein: CASSIRQVGDTGELFF

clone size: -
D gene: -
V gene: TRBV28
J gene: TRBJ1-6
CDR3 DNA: TGTGCCAGCAGTTCCAGCTCCTATAATTCACCCCTCCACTTT
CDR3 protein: CASSSSSYNSPLHF

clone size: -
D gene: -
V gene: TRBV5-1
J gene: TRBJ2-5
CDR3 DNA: TGCGCCAGCAGCCGCGAAGTCCAAGAGACCCAGTACTTC
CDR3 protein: CASSREVQETQYF

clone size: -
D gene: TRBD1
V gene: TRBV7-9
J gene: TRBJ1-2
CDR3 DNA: TGTGCCAGCAGCCGGACAGGGGGTAACTATGGCTACACCTTC
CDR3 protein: CASSRTGGNYGYTF

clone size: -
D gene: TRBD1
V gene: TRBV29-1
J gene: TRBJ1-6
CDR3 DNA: TGCAGCGTTCGCCGGGACAGGGATTCACCCCTCCACTTT
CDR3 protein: CSVRRDRDSPLHF

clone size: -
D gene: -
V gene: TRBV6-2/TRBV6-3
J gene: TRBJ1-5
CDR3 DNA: TGTGCCAGCAGTTACGGCCGGGGATTTGGGCCCCAGCATTTT
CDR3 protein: CASSYGRGFGPQHF

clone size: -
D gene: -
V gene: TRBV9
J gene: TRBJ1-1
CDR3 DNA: TGTGCCAGCAGCGTAGAACGGGTGAACACTGAAGCTTTCTTT
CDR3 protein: CASSVERVNTEAFF

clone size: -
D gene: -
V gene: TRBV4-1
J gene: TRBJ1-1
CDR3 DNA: TGCGCCAGCAGCCCCCAAACAGGGACGAACACTGAAGCTTTCTTT
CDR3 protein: CASSPQTGTNTEAFF

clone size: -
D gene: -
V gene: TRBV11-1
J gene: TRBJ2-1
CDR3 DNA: TGTGCCAGCAGCTTCCCCGGGAATGAGCAGTTCTTC
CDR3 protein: CASSFPGNEQFF

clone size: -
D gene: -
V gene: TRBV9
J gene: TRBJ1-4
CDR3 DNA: TGTGCCAGCAGCGTAGGGGGAGCAACTAATGAAAAACTGTTTTTT
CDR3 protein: CASSVGGATNEKLFF

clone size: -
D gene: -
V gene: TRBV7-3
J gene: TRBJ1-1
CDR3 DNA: TGTGCCAGCAGCTTACAGGGATCGAACACTGAAGCTTTCTTT
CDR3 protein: CASSLQGSNTEAFF

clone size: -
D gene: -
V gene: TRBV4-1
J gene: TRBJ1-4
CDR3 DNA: TGCGCCAGCAGCCAAGACGAGTTCCGGGAAAAACTGTTTTTT
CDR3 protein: CASSQDEFREKLFF

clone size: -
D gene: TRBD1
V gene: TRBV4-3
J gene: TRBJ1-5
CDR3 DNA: TGCGCCAGCAGCCAGTTTTACGGGACAGGAAGTCAGCCCCAGCATTTT
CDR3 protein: CASSQFYGTGSQPQHF

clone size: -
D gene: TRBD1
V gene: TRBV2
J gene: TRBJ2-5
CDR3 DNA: TGTGCCAGCCTTAGGGGACAGGGTGAGACCCAGTACTTC
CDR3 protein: CASLRGQGETQYF

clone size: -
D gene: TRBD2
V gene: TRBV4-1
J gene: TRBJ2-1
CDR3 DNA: TGCGCCAGCAGCCAATGGGCTAGCGGGAGAGGTTCCTACAATGAGCAGTTCTTC
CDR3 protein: CASSQWASGRGSYNEQFF

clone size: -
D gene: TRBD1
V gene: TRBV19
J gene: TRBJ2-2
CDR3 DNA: TGTGCCAGTAGTCCGGGACAGACCTACACCGGGGAGCTGTTTTTT
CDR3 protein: CASSPGQTYTGELFF

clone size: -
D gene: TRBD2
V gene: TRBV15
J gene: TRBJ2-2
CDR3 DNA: TGTGCCACCGGACTAGCGGGAATTTGGACCGGGGAGCTGTTTTTT
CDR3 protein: CATGLAGIWTGELFF

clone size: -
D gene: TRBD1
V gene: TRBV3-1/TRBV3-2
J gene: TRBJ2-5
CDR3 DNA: TGTGCCAGCAGCCAAGCCCGACAGGGATGGGCGACCCAGTACTTC
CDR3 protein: CASSQARQGWATQYF

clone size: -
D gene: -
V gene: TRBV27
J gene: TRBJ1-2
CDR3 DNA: TGTGCCAGCAGTTACCGACAGGAGAACTATGGCTACACCTTC
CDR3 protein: CASSYRQENYGYTF

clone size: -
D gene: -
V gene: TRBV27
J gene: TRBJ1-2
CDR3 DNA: TGTGCCAGCACCACCGTGGGGGGGCGTGAGGGCTACACCTTC
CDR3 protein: CASTTVGGREGYTF

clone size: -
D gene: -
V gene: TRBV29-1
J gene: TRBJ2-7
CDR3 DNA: TGCAGCGTTGAGGGGGACACTACCTACGAGCAGTACTTC
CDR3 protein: CSVEGDTTYEQYF

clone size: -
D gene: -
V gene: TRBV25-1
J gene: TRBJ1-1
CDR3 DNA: TGTGCCAGCAGTGAAGGGGCCACTGAAGCTTTCTTT
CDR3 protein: CASSEGATEAFF

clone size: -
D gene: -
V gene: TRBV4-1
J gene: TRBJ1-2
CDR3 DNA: TGCGCCAGCAGCCAAGAACGCGATCCGGGCTATGGCTACACCTTC
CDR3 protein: CASSQERDPGYGYTF

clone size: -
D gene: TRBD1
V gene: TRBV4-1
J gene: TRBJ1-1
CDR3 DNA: TGCGCCAGCAGCCAACCGCTCCTCAGGGACAGGGACACTGAAGCTTTCTTT
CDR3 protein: CASSQPLLRDRDTEAFF

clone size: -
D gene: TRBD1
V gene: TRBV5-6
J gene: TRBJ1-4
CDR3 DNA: TGTGCCAGCAGCGTCCCCGGGACAGGGAACGAAAAACTGTTTTTT
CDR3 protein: CASSVPGTGNEKLFF

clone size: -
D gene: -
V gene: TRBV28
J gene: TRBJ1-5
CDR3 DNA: TGTGCCAGCAGTGATGGGACAAGGATTCCCCAGCCCCAGCATTTT
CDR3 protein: CASSDGTRIPQPQHF

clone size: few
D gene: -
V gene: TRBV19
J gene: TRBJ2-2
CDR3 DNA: TGTGCCAGTACGGGATCCTACACCGGGGAGCTGTTTTTT
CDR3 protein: CASTGSYTGELFF

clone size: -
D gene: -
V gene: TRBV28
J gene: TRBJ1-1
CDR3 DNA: TGTGCCAGCAGTCTCCCCCTTTGGGGGGTCAAGGATGAAGCTTTCTTT
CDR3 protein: CASSLPLWGVKDEAFF

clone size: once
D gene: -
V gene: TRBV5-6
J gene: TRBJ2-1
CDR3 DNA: TGTGCCAGCAGCTTGGTAGGGAGGTATCACAATGAGCAGTTCTTC
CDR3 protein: CASSLVGRYHNEQFF

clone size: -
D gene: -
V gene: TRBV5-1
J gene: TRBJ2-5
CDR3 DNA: TGCGCCAGCAGCTTCGGCGGGCCTCAAGAGACCCAGTACTTC
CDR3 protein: CASSFGGPQETQYF

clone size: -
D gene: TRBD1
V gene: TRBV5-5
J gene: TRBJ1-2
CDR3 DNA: TGTGCCAGCAGACGCTCGGGACAGGGGATATTCTATGGCTACACCTTC
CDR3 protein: CASRRSGQGIFYGYTF

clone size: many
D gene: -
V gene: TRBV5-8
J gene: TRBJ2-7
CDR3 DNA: TGTGCCAGCAGTCCCACCGCGGGCGGGACGGCCTCCTACGAGCAGTACTTC
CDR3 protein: CASSPTAGGTASYEQYF

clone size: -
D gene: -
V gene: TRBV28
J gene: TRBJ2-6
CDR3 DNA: TGTGCCAGCATCCCTCTAGCTGGGGCCAACGTCCTGACTTTC
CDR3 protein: CASIPLAGANVLTF

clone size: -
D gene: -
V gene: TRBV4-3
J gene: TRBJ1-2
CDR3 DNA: TGCGCCAGCAGCCAAGAAGGGGGTCTGGGCTATGGCTACACCTTC
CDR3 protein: CASSQEGGLGYGYTF

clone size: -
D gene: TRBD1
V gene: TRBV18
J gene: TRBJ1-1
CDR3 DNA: TGTGCCAGCTCACCGGACAGGGGGATGAACACTGAAGCTTTCTTT
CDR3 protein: CASSPDRGMNTEAFF

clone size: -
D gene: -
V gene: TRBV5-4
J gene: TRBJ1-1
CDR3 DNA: TGTGCCAGCAGCTTGGTTGGAGGCCGGAACACTGAAGCTTTCTTT
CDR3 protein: CASSLVGGRNTEAFF

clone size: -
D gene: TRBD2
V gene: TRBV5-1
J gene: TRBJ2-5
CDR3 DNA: TGCGCCAGCAGATCGGGACTAGAGAGAGAGACCCAGTACTTC
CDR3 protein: CASRSGLERETQYF

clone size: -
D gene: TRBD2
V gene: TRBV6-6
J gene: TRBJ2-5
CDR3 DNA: TGTGCCAGCAGCGGTCGTTTAGCGGGGGGGCTGGAGACCCAGTACTTC
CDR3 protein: CASSGRLAGGLETQYF

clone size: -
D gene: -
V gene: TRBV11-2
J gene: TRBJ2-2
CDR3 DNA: TGTGCCAGCAGTTCTATAGGGGATGTCGGGGAGCTGTTTTTT
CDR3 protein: CASSSIGDVGELFF

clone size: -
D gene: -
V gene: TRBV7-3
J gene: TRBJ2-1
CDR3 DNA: TGTGCCAGCAGCTTGGCGCCCAGCGGTCTAAATGAGCAGTTCTTC
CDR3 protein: CASSLAPSGLNEQFF

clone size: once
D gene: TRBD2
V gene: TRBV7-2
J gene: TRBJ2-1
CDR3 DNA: TGTGCCAGCAGCTTCATGCGGGGGGCAAACAATGAGCAGTTCTTC
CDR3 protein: CASSFMRGANNEQFF

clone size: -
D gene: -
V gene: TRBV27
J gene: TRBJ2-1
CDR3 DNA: TGTGCCAGCAGTTTATCGTCGCGGCTAAACAATGAGCAGTTCTTC
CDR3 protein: CASSLSSRLNNEQFF

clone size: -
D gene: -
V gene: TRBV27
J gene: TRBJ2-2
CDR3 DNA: TGTGCCAGCAGTTTGGGGAGCTGGGGGGAGCTGTTTTTT
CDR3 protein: CASSLGSWGELFF

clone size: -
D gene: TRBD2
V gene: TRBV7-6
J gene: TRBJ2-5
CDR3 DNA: TGTGCCAGCAGCTTAGCCGGACTAGCGGGAGTTAAGGAGACCCAGTACTTC
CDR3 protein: CASSLAGLAGVKETQYF

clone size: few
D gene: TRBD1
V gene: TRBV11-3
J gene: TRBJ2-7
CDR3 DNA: TGTGCCAGCAGGGGAGGACAGGGGCCCTACGAGCAGTACTTC
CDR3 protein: CASRGGQGPYEQYF

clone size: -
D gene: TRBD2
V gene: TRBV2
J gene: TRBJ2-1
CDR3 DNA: TGTGCCAGCAGTGGGCGGACGGGGGGGAATGAGCAGTTCTTC
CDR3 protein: CASSGRTGGNEQFF

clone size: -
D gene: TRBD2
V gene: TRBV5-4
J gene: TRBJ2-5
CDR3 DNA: TGTGCCAGCGGGACACTAGCGGGAGGGCCTACGGAGACCCAGTACTTC
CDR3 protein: CASGTLAGGPTETQYF